These 9 T cell receptor beta chains were all obtained from the same sample, sequenced in a study of blood T cell repertoires in COVID-19. This table comes from immunoSEQ multiplex PCR, and its TCRdb copy is limited to in-frame clones, with some not included. The data hold 28,000 or so clones, with 80% to 90% observed a single time. Sequencing input: peripheral blood. Receptors originate from a woman over 75 with COVID-19, enrolled during active disease.

V gene TRBV5-1 combines with J gene TRBJ2-7; D is perhaps TRBD2 (6 bases). V lost 0 bases and J 3 bases, leaving 7 bases between the germline ends. The germline CDR1 and CDR2 sequences are SGHRS and YFSETQ. This CDR3 region has 13 residues. This CDR3 is CASSLAGLYEQYF. The CDR3 DNA reads TGCGCCAGCAGCTTGGCGGGACTCTACGAGCAGTACTTC.

The CDR3 nucleotides are TGTGCCAGCTCAGGACAGGGCGTCGGAAACACCATATATTTT. It is translated as CASSGQGVGNTIYF. V and J are TRBV18 and TRBJ1-3, with 8 bases matching TRBD1. The germline V gene encodes CDR1 KGHSH and CDR2 LQKENI. The CDR3 spans 14 residues. Losses at the gene ends were 5 bases for V and 4 bases for J; bases not matched to a gene: 4.

The CDR3 sequence is CASRTGSNYGYTF. CDR3 DNA sequence: TGTGCCAGCAGAACCGGTTCCAACTATGGCTACACCTTC. V gene TRBV6-6 combines with J gene TRBJ1-2; D call uncertain. The germline V gene has CDR1 MNHNY and CDR2 SVGAGI (reference sequence). This CDR3 has 13 amino acids. Trimming cost V 6 bases and J 2 bases, with 10 bases left between them.

The chain uses TRBV6-1 and TRBJ2-4; D is ambiguous. V lost 3 bases and J 0 bases, leaving 12 bases between the germline ends. In germline, CDR1 is MNHNS, CDR2 SASEGT. The CDR3 spans 16 residues. In DNA form, the CDR3 reads TGTGCCAGCAGTGACGACATGCAACTAGCCAAAAACATTCAGTACTTC. This encodes CASSDDMQLAKNIQYF.

This clone was seen more than once but under ten times. The genes are TRBV5-4 and TRBJ2-1; TRBD2 agrees at 10 bases. This CDR3 has 16 amino acids. In germline, CDR1 is SGHNT, CDR2 YYREEE (reference sequence). Trimming cost V 4 bases and J 10 bases; bases outside gene matches: 14. The CDR3 DNA is TGTGCCAGCAGCCAAGGCGCTAGCGGGGGCAAAGGGGAGCAGTTCTTC. This encodes CASSQGASGGKGEQFF.

The chain has TRBV4-1 and TRBJ1-5, with 11 bases fitting TRBD1. The trim removed 0 bases at V and 7 bases at J, leaving 8 bases unmatched. Germline V gene data show CDR1 as MGHRA and CDR2 as YSYEKL. The CDR3 spans 17 residues. The CDR3: CASSQDRDRGSRQPQHF. CDR3 nucleotide sequence: TGCGCCAGCAGCCAAGATAGGGACAGGGGGTCCCGCCAGCCCCAGCATTTT.

This sequence joins TRBV6-5 and TRBJ1-5, with 11 bases matching TRBD1. This CDR3 has 15 amino acids. Trimming removed 6 bases from V and 0 bases from J; junction bases left unmatched: 1. Germline V gives CDR1 MNHEY, CDR2 SVGAGI. The CDR3 region has the DNA TGTGCCAGCAGCGGGACAGGGGGTAGCAATCAGCCCCAGCATTTT. Its protein product is CASSGTGGSNQPQHF.

The chain joins TRBV19 to TRBJ2-5, with D possibly being TRBD1 (6 bases). Germline V gives CDR1 LNHDA, CDR2 SQIVND (reference sequence). The CDR3 is made up of 12 amino acids. The ends were cut back, 2 bases at V and 5 bases at J, with 6 bases in the middle. This CDR3 is CASSIQGETQYF. Here the CDR3 DNA reads TGTGCCAGTAGTATACAGGGGGAGACCCAGTACTTC.

The chain has TRBV10-3 and TRBJ1-5, with D unclear. The CDR3 has 13 amino acids. The V end was cut by 8 bases, the J end by 1 base, with 9 bases between. Germline CDR1 reads ENHRY; CDR2 reads SYGVKD. The CDR3 sequence: CAIGRESNQPQHF. For the CDR3, the DNA is TGTGCCATCGGCCGGGAAAGCAATCAGCCCCAGCATTTT.